A single sample is the source of the 7 T cell receptor beta chains below, sequenced in a study of early T cells in non-severe SARS-CoV-2 infection. TCRdb redid the calling of the 5' RACE reads with MiXCR, one entry per CDR3 protein. The sample includes around 60,000 distinct CDR3 sequences, 8% to 10% of them seen just once. Sequenced input: whole blood. The receptor source for this set is an adult who was a healthcare worker with PCR-confirmed SARS-CoV-2 infection or an uninfected control (not recorded which).

The chain joins TRBV21-1 to TRBJ2-2; TRBD1, the D gene given by the table, was not confirmed from the DNA. TRBV21-1 is an annotated pseudogene. The CDR3 contains 17 residues. The CDR3 loop reads CASSKGPGVLDTGELFF. The CDR3 DNA sequence: TGTGCCAGCAGCAAAGGCCCGGGAGTCCTTGACACCGGGGAGCTGTTTTTT.

This rearrangement joins TRBV6-1 to TRBJ1-5; tentatively, D is TRBD1 (5 bases). Trimming took 8 bases from V and 3 from J, leaving 8 bases between them. The germline V gene encodes CDR1 MNHNS and CDR2 SASEGT. The CDR3 extends over 12 amino acids. The CDR3 spells CASRQPNQPQHF. The CDR3 DNA reads TGTGCCAGCCGACAGCCCAATCAGCCCCAGCATTTT.

This rearrangement joins TRBV29-1 to TRBJ2-1; D may be TRBD2 (5 bases). Germline V gene lookup returns CDR1 SQVTM and CDR2 ANQGSEA. The CDR3 totals 13 residues. With 7 bases removed from V and 10 bases from J, the gap between germline ends came to 20 bases. The CDR3 loop is CSGLPGIGREQFF. The DNA of the CDR3 is TGCAGCGGCCTACCCGGGATAGGGCGGGAGCAGTTCTTC.

This clonotype was counted many times. This chain joins TRBV7-2 and TRBJ2-5, with 14 bases aligning to TRBD2. Germline-derived CDR1 and CDR2 are SGHTA and FQGNSA. The V segment lost 5 bases and the J segment 4 bases; nucleotides outside the gene matches: 12. The CDR3 contains 18 residues. The CDR3 is CASSRRLAGGSVGETQYF. The CDR3 nucleotides read TGTGCCAGCAGCCGCCGACTAGCGGGAGGGTCGGTGGGAGAGACCCAGTACTTC.

The J gene is TRBJ2-5, the V gene TRBV5-4, with TRBD1 identical over 8 bases. The CDR3 runs 15 residues. Per the germline V gene, CDR1 is SGHNT and CDR2 is YYREEE (reference sequence). V gave up 4 bases and J gave up 3 bases; unmatched junction bases: 8. The CDR3 nucleotides read TGTGCCAGCAGCCCTAGCCGGACAGGGAAAGAGACCCAGTACTTC. Its translation: CASSPSRTGKETQYF.

There are many counts of this clonotype. The V gene is TRBV28, the J gene TRBJ2-3, with a possible D match to TRBD2 (6 bases). Trimming removed 2 bases at V and 6 bases at J, with 18 bases between. In germline, CDR1 is MDHEN, CDR2 SYDVKM. The CDR3 has 16 residues. The CDR3 reads CASSLLGSRDPDTQYF. CDR3 sequence (DNA): TGTGCCAGCAGTTTACTGGGGTCGCGGGATCCGGATACGCAGTATTTT.

This clonotype was detected many times. This chain joins TRBV7-9 and TRBJ1-4; D gene unclear. CDR1 and CDR2 (germline): SEHNR, FQNEAQ (reference sequence). The V and J ends lost 1 base and 4 bases respectively, with 10 bases between them. The CDR3 contains 15 residues. The CDR3 is CASSLESGFNEKLFF. The CDR3 DNA is TGTGCCAGCAGCTTAGAGTCGGGCTTTAATGAAAAACTGTTTTTT. The full variable domain, its missing parts supplied by reference TRBV7-9 and TRBJ1-4, is DTGVSQNPRHKITKRGQNVTFRCDPISEHNRLYWYRQTLGQGPEFLTYFQNEAQLEKSRLLSDRFSAERPKGSFSTLEIQRTEQGDSAMYLCASSLESGFNEKLFFGSGTQLSVL.